Shown below are 31 T cell receptor beta chains from a single sample sequenced in a study of T cell repertoires in cytomegalovirus infection. TCRdb recomputed calls from the reads with MiXCR, one row per CDR3 protein. Of 100,000 to 150,000 distinct CDR3 sequences in the sample, 8% to 9% were seen once. Sequencing used PBMCs. These receptors all stem from a human donor in good health (CMV status not recorded). Some clones in this sample may be carry-over from other donors' samples.

Ten or more counts support this clonotype. The chain links TRBV19 to TRBJ2-2, with D unresolved. This CDR3 region has 14 residues. Germline V CDR1 and CDR2: LNHDA, SQIVND (reference sequence). V was clipped by 4 bases and J by 0 bases, with 6 bases between them. The CDR3 bases are TGTGCCAGTAGTACAGGTTCGAACACCGGGGAGCTGTTTTTT. It encodes CASSTGSNTGELFF.

In its sample, this clonotype was seen a few times. The J gene is TRBJ2-2, the V gene TRBV29-1; 11 bases fit TRBD2. CDR3 length: 16 residues. Germline loops: CDR1 SQVTM, CDR2 ANQGSEA. V trimming: 7 bases; J trimming: 0 bases; junction bases outside the gene matches: 7. CDR3 loop: CSAGLAGGANTGELFF. In DNA form, the CDR3 reads TGCAGCGCGGGCCTAGCGGGGGGAGCGAACACCGGGGAGCTGTTTTTT.

V and J are TRBV9 and TRBJ2-7; 11 bases agree with TRBD1. Germline V lookup: CDR1 SGDLS, CDR2 YYNGEE. This CDR3 has 15 amino acids. After removal of 3 bases from V and 0 bases from J, the junction contained 2 bases not matched to a gene. CDR3 in amino acids: CASSAGQGGSYEQYF. CDR3 nucleotide sequence: TGTGCCAGCAGCGCGGGACAGGGGGGCTCCTACGAGCAGTACTTC.

This clonotype came up many times. The CDR3 spells CASIPDRDEETQYF. The CDR3 nucleotides are TGTGCCAGCATCCCGGACAGGGACGAAGAGACCCAGTACTTC. This chain joins TRBV28 and TRBJ2-5; TRBD1 matches 8 bases. CDR3 length equals 14 residues. V lost 7 bases, J lost 3 bases, and 7 bases stayed unmatched. Germline V CDR1 and CDR2: MDHEN, SYDVKM.

This clonotype was found a few times. The chain links TRBV20-1 to TRBJ1-2, with D uncertain. This CDR3 has 12 amino acids. The germline gives CDR1 DFQATT, CDR2 SNEGSKA (reference sequence). The V and J ends lost 6 bases and 3 bases respectively, with 11 bases between them. CDR3 loop: CSAPTRDYGYTF. CDR3 bases: TGCAGTGCGCCGACACGAGACTATGGCTACACCTTC.

This clonotype has at least ten counts. The CDR3 loop is CASSRDRAGEQYF. The CDR3 region has the DNA TGTGCCAGCAGCCGAGACAGGGCGGGCGAGCAGTACTTC. The chain carries TRBV27 and TRBJ2-7, with 7 bases that match TRBD1. Trimming at V came to 6 bases and at J to 6 bases, leaving 8 bases not matched to a gene. This CDR3 is built from 13 residues. Germline assignment: CDR1 MNHEY and CDR2 SMNVEV (reference sequence).

This clonotype occurred many times. The chain uses TRBV19 and TRBJ2-5, with a weak D call TRBD1 (6 bases). V lost 4 bases to trimming and J lost 1 base, with 13 bases between them. The CDR3 runs to 15 residues. The V gene's germline CDR1 is LNHDA and CDR2 SQIVND (reference sequence). CDR3 sequence: CASSTGQPGQETQYF. As DNA, the CDR3 is TGTGCCAGTAGTACAGGACAGCCCGGCCAAGAGACCCAGTACTTC.

This clonotype was observed at least ten times. V and J are TRBV28 and TRBJ1-4, with D uncertain. The germline V gene encodes CDR1 MDHEN and CDR2 SYDVKM. This CDR3 is 14 amino acids long. Trimming pared 2 bases from V and 8 bases from J, leaving 12 bases between. The CDR3 DNA reads as TGTGCCAGCAGTTTACCGGCAGACCTAGAAAAACTGTTTTTT. The encoded protein is CASSLPADLEKLFF.

This clonotype was seen many times. CDR3 in amino acids: CASSLVPGYEQYF. In nucleotides, the CDR3 is TGTGCCAGCAGTTTGGTGCCAGGGTATGAGCAGTACTTC. The gene calls are TRBV27 and TRBJ2-7; D is perhaps TRBD1 (5 bases). CDR3 size: 13 residues. From germline, CDR1 is MNHEY and CDR2 SMNVEV (reference sequence). The germline V and J ends were trimmed by 3 bases and 7 bases, with 13 bases remaining between them.

The CDR3 reads CASSPPGAKANTEAFF. For the CDR3, the DNA is TGTGCCAGCAGTCCCCCCGGGGCGAAGGCGAACACTGAAGCTTTCTTT. The chain carries TRBV2 and TRBJ1-1; D is possibly TRBD1 (5 bases). Trimming removed 5 bases at V and 1 base at J, with 17 bases between. Germline-derived CDR1 and CDR2 are SNHLY and FYNNEI. This CDR3 comprises 16 residues.

This clonotype has only a few counts. The chain carries TRBV20-1 and TRBJ1-3, with a possible D match to TRBD1 (6 bases). This CDR3 has 15 residues. The germline V gene has CDR1 DFQATT and CDR2 SNEGSKA (reference sequence). Trimming took 2 bases from V and 0 from J, leaving 11 bases between them. The CDR3 nucleotides read TGCAGTGCTAGATCCTCCAGGGGCTCTGGAAACACCATATATTTT. This sequence encodes CSARSSRGSGNTIYF.

J is TRBJ2-7 and V is TRBV18; D possibly corresponds to TRBD1 (6 bases). The CDR3 runs to 13 residues. V lost 3 bases, J lost 5 bases, and 11 bases lay in between. CDR1 and CDR2 (germline): KGHSH, LQKENI. The CDR3 sequence: CASSPLGDNEQYF. CDR3 sequence (DNA): TGTGCCAGCTCACCCCTTGGGGACAACGAGCAGTACTTC.

The chain combines TRBV20-1 with TRBJ1-2; tentative D call: TRBD1 (6 bases). Trimming stripped 3 bases from V and 2 bases from J, with 10 bases between. CDR3 length equals 13 residues. CDR1 is DFQATT, CDR2 SNEGSKA, per germline (reference sequence). The chain's CDR3 is CSARGDKNYGYTF. As DNA, the CDR3 is TGCAGTGCTAGGGGGGACAAAAACTATGGCTACACCTTC.

The V call is TRBV20-1, the J call TRBJ1-2; perhaps TRBD1 as D (5 bases). The CDR3 is 11 amino acids. V was pared by 6 bases and J by 12 bases, with 17 bases between. Germline V lookup: CDR1 DFQATT, CDR2 SNEGSKA (reference sequence). The CDR3 reads CSATPEGKHTF. Written as DNA, the CDR3 is TGCAGTGCCACTCCCGAGGGGAAGCACACCTTC.

Ten or more counts support this clonotype. The chain employs TRBV12-3 or TRBV12-4 and TRBJ1-6; D is undetermined. V was shortened by 0 bases and J by 2 bases, with 5 bases between the two germline ends. The CDR3 totals 15 residues. CDR3 bases: TGTGCCAGCAGTTTAGCAGGGACCTATAATTCACCCCTCCACTTT. Translation: CASSLAGTYNSPLHF.

This clonotype occurred many times. This chain connects TRBV10-3 to TRBJ2-3; 9 nucleotides match TRBD2. From germline, CDR1 is ENHRY and CDR2 SYGVKD. The CDR3 has 16 residues. The junction had 6 bases not matched to a gene; V was cut back by 5 bases and J by 0 bases. The CDR3, as DNA: TGTGCCATCAGTTCCTTAGCGGGGGCTAGCACAGATACGCAGTATTTT. Translated, it gives CAISSLAGASTDTQYF.

The chain couples TRBV7-8 to TRBJ2-7; D is unclear. V was shortened by 1 base and J by 0 bases, with 7 bases between the two germline ends. Germline CDR1 reads SGHVS; CDR2 reads FQNEAQ. This CDR3 region has 14 residues. DNA for the CDR3: TGTGCCAGCAGCTTAGTTGATAGCTCCTACGAGCAGTACGTC. Its translation: CASSLVDSSYEQYV.

The sample holds many counts of this clonotype. The V and J genes are TRBV10-3 and TRBJ2-6; D might be TRBD2 (6 bases). Germline V gene data show CDR1 as ENHRY and CDR2 as SYGVKD. The CDR3 is 14 residues long. Trimming cost V 7 bases and J 1 base, with 8 bases left between them. The CDR3 here is CAITGGSGANVLTF. The DNA of the CDR3 is TGTGCCATCACCGGAGGGTCTGGGGCCAACGTCCTGACTTTC.

In its sample, this clonotype was seen many times. The V gene is TRBV7-2, the J gene TRBJ2-5; D gene unclear. With 5 bases removed from V and 5 bases from J, the gap between germline ends came to 12 bases. In germline, CDR1 is SGHTA, CDR2 FQGNSA. CDR3 length: 13 amino acids. The CDR3: CASSLSTLETQYF. The CDR3 DNA is TGTGCCAGCAGCCTATCAACTTTGGAGACCCAGTACTTC.

This clonotype was recorded a few times. The chain combines TRBV20-1 with TRBJ1-2; D uncertain. V lost 3 bases and J 4 bases, leaving 12 bases between the germline ends. The CDR3 length is 13 residues. Germline assignment: CDR1 DFQATT and CDR2 SNEGSKA (reference sequence). The CDR3 loop reads CSASFGSVYGYTF. As DNA, the CDR3 is TGCAGTGCTAGCTTTGGGTCCGTCTATGGCTACACCTTC.

This clonotype was recorded a few times. The chain carries TRBV20-1 and TRBJ1-5; 7 bases are a match to TRBD1. Germline CDR1 reads DFQATT; CDR2 reads SNEGSKA (reference sequence). The junction had 13 bases not matched to a gene; V was cut back by 5 bases and J by 0 bases. This CDR3 region has 17 residues. CDR3 protein: CSAVPRDSLYSNQPQHF. For the CDR3, the DNA is TGCAGTGCTGTACCCCGGGACAGCTTATATAGCAATCAGCCCCAGCATTTT.

This clonotype was counted ten times or more. The rearrangement joins TRBV7-6 to TRBJ2-1, with D uncertain. V was pared by 8 bases and J by 5 bases, with 4 bases between. Germline V gene sequence: CDR1 SGHVS, CDR2 FNYEAQ. The CDR3 extends over 10 amino acids. The CDR3 DNA follows: TGTGCCAGCGGTAACAATGAGCAGTTCTTC. Protein: CASGNNEQFF.

In regard to this clonotype: Given a much more abundant clone one base away, this may be a read error. This chain links TRBV24-1 with TRBJ2-3; D may be TRBD2 (5 bases). From germline, CDR1 is KGHDR and CDR2 SFDVKD. The V and J ends lost 5 bases and 6 bases respectively, with 8 bases between them. The CDR3 has 12 amino acids. CDR3: CATSGWEDTQYF. The CDR3 coding sequence is TGTGCCACCAGTGGTTGGGAGGATACGCAGTATTTT.

This clonotype showed up many times. CDR3 coding DNA: TGTGCCAGCAGCCAAGGGGTCCGGGAGACCCAGTACTTC. Translated, it gives CASSQGVRETQYF. The V call is TRBV7-8, the J call TRBJ2-5; tentatively, D is TRBD1 (5 bases). Germline loops: CDR1 SGHVS, CDR2 FQNEAQ. Trimming stripped 5 bases from V and 5 bases from J, with 12 bases between. The CDR3 is 13 amino acids.

V and J are TRBV20-1 and TRBJ2-7; 13 positions match TRBD2. V was clipped by 2 bases and J by 5 bases; unmatched bases: 12. There are 17 residues in the CDR3. The germline V gene encodes CDR1 DFQATT and CDR2 SNEGSKA (reference sequence). The CDR3 region has the DNA TGCAGTGCTAGAACCCCCCCCACTAGCGGGGGGGCCAACGAGCAGTACTTC. Its translation: CSARTPPTSGGANEQYF.

This clonotype has ten or more counts. The chain uses TRBV7-2 and TRBJ1-1; D is unresolved. Looked up from germline, CDR1 is SGHTA and CDR2 is FQGNSA. This CDR3 has 14 residues. V lost 4 bases and J lost 0, with 9 bases in between. DNA for the CDR3: TGTGCCAGCAGCTGGATCGGGGTGAACACTGAAGCTTTCTTT. This encodes CASSWIGVNTEAFF.

The chain employs TRBV3-1 and TRBJ2-5, with 7 bases aligning to TRBD1. CDR1 is LGHDT, CDR2 YNNKEL, per germline (reference sequence). The trim removed 1 base at V and 1 base at J, leaving 9 bases unmatched. The CDR3 loop spans 17 amino acids. As DNA, the CDR3 is TGTGCCAGCAGCCAAGTGACGGGCAGGGGGTTCCAAGAGACCCAGTACTTC. Protein: CASSQVTGRGFQETQYF.

This clonotype was observed at least ten times. The V call is TRBV7-3, the J call TRBJ2-4; D gene uncertain. Germline CDR1 reads SGHTA; CDR2 reads FQGTGA. This CDR3 is 13 amino acids long. V dropped 2 bases and J dropped 6 bases, with 8 bases sitting between them. The CDR3 DNA reads as TGTGCCAGCAGCTTAGGATCTGGAAACATTCAGTACTTC. Amino acids: CASSLGSGNIQYF.

This clonotype has at least ten counts. The germline gene is not matched at one end of the junction; a read error may be the cause. The V and J genes are TRBV27 and TRBJ2-1, with D hard to call. This CDR3 has 11 amino acids. CDR1 is MNHEY and CDR2 is SMNVEV in the germline V gene (reference sequence). In DNA, the CDR3 is TGTGCCAGCAGTGCCTATAATGAGCAGTTCTTC. This codes for CASSAYNEQFF.

At least ten counts were recorded for this clonotype. The genes are TRBV7-2 and TRBJ1-1; weak D call: TRBD1 (5 bases). Trimming pared 1 base from V and 7 bases from J, leaving 7 bases between. Per germline, CDR1 SGHTA and CDR2 FQGNSA. The CDR3 runs 12 residues. The CDR3 nucleotides read TGTGCCAGCAGCTTAGTACAGGTTGAAGCTTTCTTT. This sequence encodes CASSLVQVEAFF.

This clonotype has at least ten counts. V is TRBV19 and J is TRBJ1-1, with D tentatively TRBD1 (5 bases). With 5 bases removed from V and 0 bases from J, the gap between germline ends came to 10 bases. The CDR3 runs 14 residues. The germline gives CDR1 LNHDA, CDR2 SQIVND (reference sequence). The DNA of the CDR3 is TGTGCCAGTAGTGCCCGACAGATGAACACTGAAGCTTTCTTT. It translates to CASSARQMNTEAFF.